This T cell receptor beta chain was profiled in a study of OX40 agonist ivuxolimab in advanced cancers. V was pared by 6 bases and J by 5 bases, with 10 bases of the junction left unmatched. This CDR3 contains 15 residues. Germline CDR1 is LNHDA and CDR2 is SQIVND (reference sequence). Repertoires were generated with immunoSEQ multiplex PCR, while TCRdb's copy carries only in-frame clones and drops some. This sample has around 64,000 clones, with about 90% found just once. The rearrangement uses TRBV19 and TRBJ2-5; 9 bases agree with TRBD1. The clonotype comes from an adult with an advanced solid tumor such as melanoma, head and neck, liver or kidney cancer. The material sequenced was CD4+ or CD8+ T cells sorted from blood, taken in a trial of the OX40 agonist ivuxolimab. The CDR3 spells CASRPGTGRGETQYF. The CDR3 nucleotides read TGTGCCAGTAGACCAGGGACAGGGCGCGGGGAGACCCAGTACTTC. Full variable domain (rest looked up from reference TRBV19 and TRBJ2-5): DGGITQSPKYLFRKEGQNVTLSCEQNLNHDAMYWYRQDPGQGLRLIYYSQIVNDFQKGDIAEGYSVSREKKESFPLTVTSAQKNPTAFYLCASRPGTGRGETQYFGPGTRLLVL.